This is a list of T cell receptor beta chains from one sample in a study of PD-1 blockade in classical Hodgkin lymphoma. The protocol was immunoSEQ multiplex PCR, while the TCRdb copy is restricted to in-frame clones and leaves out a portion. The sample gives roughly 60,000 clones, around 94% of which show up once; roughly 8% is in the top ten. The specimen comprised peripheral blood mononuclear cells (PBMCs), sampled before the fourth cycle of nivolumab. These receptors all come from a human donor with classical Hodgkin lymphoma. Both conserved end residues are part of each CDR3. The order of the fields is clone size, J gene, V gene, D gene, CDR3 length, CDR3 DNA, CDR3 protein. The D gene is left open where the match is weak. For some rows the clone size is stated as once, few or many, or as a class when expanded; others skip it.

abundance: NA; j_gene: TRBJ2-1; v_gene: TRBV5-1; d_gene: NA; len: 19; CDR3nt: TGCGCCAGCAGCTTGGCCCGTGGTGGCACCCAAAGCTCCTACAATGAGCAGTTCTTC; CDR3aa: CASSLARGGTQSSYNEQFF
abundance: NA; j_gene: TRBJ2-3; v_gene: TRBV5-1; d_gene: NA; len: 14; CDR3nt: TGCGCCAGCAGCCCTCAAAGTAGCACAGATACGCAGTATTTT; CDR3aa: CASSPQSSTDTQYF
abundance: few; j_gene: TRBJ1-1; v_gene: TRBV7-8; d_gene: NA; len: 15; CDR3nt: TGTGCCAGCAGCCCACCCGGGAAGGCTGGCACTGAAGCTTTCTTT; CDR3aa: CASSPPGKAGTEAFF
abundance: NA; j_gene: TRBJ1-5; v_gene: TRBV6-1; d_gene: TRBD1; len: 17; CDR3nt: TGTGCCAGCAGTGAAGATGACAGGGATTATAGCAATCAGCCCCAGCATTTT; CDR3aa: CASSEDDRDYSNQPQHF
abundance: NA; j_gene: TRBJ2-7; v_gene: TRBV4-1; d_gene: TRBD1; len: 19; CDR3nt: TGCGCCAGCAGCCCGCCGACAGGGGGGTTTCGGCGGGAAGCCTACGAGCAGTACTTC; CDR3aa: CASSPPTGGFRREAYEQYF
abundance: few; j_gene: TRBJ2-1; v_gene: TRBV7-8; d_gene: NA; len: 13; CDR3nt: TGTGCCAGCAGCACACACAGGGCCGATGAGCAGTTCTTC; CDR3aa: CASSTHRADEQFF
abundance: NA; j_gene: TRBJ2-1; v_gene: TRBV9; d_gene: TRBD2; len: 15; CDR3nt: TGTGCCAGCAGCGTAGGCGGGGGGGAATACAATGAGCAGTTCTTC; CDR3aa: CASSVGGGEYNEQFF
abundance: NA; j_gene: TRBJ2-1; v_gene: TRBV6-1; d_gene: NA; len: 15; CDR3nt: TGTGCCAGCAGACTAGAATTGGGCTCCTACAATGAGCAGTTCTTC; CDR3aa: CASRLELGSYNEQFF
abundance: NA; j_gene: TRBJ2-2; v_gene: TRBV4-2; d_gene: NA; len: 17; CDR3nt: TGTGCCAGCAGCCAAGACGGACAAGCCGCGAACACCGGGGAGCTGTTTTTT; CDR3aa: CASSQDGQAANTGELFF
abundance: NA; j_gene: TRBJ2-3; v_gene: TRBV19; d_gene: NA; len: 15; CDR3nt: TGTGCCAGTAGTGCCTCGGCGGCGGTGATGGTTACGCAGTATTTT; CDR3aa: CASSASAAVMVTQYF
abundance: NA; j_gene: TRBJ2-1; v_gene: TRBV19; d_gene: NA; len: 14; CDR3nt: TGTGCCAGTAGTAGGTCCTGGGGCTACAATGAGCAGTTCTTC; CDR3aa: CASSRSWGYNEQFF
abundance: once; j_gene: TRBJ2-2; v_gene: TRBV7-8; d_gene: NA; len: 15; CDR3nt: TGTGCCAGCAGCCCCCACGCCCGGGAGACCGGGGAGCTGTTTTTT; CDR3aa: CASSPHARETGELFF
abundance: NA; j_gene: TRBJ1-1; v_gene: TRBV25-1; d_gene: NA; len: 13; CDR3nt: TGTGCCAGCAGTGACAGACAGAACACTGAAGCTTTCTTT; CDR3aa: CASSDRQNTEAFF
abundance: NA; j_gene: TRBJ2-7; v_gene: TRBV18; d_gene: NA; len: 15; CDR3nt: TGTGCCAGCTCACCAGTTGGGGGGGCTACCTACGAGCAGTACTTC; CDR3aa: CASSPVGGATYEQYF
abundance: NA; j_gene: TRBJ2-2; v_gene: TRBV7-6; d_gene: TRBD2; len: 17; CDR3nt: TGTGCCAGCAGCTTATTTGTGGCGGGAGGTAACACCGGGGAGCTGTTTTTT; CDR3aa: CASSLFVAGGNTGELFF
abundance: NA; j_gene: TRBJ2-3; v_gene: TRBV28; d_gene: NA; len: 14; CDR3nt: TGTGCCAGCAGACTTCACCGGGACGCCCATACGCAGTATTTT; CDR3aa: CASRLHRDAHTQYF
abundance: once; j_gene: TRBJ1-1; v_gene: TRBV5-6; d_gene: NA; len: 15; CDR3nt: TGTGCCAGCAGCTTGATGTGGGGAGTCAGCACTGAAGCTTTCTTT; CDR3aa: CASSLMWGVSTEAFF
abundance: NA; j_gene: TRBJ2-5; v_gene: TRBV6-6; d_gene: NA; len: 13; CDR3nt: TGTGCCAGCAGTTACTTGGCTATAGAGACCCAGTACTTC; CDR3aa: CASSYLAIETQYF
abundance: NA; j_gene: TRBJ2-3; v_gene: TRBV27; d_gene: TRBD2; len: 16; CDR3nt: TGTGCCAGCAGTCCCATCTTGGCGGGAGGATCAGATACGCAGTATTTT; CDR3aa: CASSPILAGGSDTQYF
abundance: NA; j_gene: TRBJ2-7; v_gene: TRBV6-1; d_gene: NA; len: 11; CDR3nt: TGTGCCAGTGACTGGGGGAAGGAGCAGTACTTC; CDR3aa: CASDWGKEQYF
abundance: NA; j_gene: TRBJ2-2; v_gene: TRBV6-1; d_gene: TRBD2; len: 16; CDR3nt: TGTGCCAGCAGTGTACTAGCGGGAGTTTACACCGGGGAGCTGTTTTTT; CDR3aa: CASSVLAGVYTGELFF
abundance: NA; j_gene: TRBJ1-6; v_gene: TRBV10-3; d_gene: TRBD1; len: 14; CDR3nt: TGTGCCATTAAACCGGGACAGAATAATTCACCCCTCCACTTT; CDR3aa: CAIKPGQNNSPLHF
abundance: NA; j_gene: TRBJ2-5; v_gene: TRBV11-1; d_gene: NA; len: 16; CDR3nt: TGTGCCAGCAGCTTACTGGGTCAAACCAACGGGGAGACCCAGTACTTC; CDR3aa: CASSLLGQTNGETQYF